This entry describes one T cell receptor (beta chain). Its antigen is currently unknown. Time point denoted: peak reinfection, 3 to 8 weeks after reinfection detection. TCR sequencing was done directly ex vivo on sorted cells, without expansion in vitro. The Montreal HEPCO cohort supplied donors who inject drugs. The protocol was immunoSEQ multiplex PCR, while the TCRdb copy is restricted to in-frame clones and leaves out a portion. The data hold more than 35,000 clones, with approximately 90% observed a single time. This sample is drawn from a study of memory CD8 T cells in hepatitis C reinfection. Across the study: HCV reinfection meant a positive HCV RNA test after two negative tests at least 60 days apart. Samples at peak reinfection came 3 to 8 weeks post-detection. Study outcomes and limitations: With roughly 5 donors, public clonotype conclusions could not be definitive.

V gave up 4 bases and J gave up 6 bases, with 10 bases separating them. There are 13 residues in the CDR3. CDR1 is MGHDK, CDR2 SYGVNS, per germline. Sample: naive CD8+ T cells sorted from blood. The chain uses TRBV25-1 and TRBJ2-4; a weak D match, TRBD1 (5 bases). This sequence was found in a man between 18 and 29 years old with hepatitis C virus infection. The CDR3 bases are TGTGCCAGCAGTGGAGCAGGGTCAAACATTCAGTACTTC. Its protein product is CASSGAGSNIQYF.